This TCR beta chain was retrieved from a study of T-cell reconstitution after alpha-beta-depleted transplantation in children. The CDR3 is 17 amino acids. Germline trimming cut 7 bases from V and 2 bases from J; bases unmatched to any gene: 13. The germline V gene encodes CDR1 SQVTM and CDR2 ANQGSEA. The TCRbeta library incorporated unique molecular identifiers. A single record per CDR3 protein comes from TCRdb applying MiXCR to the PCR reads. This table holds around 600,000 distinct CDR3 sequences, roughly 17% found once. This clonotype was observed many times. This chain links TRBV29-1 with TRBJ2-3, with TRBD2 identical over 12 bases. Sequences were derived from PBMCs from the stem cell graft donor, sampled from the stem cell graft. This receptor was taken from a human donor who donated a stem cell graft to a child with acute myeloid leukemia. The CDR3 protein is CSAFPSGGAHLTDTQYF. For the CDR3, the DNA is TGCAGCGCCTTTCCTAGCGGGGGGGCCCATCTCACAGATACGCAGTATTTT.